This T cell receptor beta chain originates from a study of T cells in narcolepsy. At the level of the study: Patients with NT1 or NT2 and healthy control donors were enrolled.

There are 16 residues in the CDR3. The germline V gene has CDR1 SGHTA and CDR2 FQGNSA. The V and J ends lost 2 bases and 0 bases respectively, with 12 bases between them. The protocol was immunoSEQ multiplex PCR, while the TCRdb copy is restricted to in-frame clones and leaves out a portion. This sample has roughly 25,000 clones, with 60% to 75% found just once. V gene TRBV7-2 combines with J gene TRBJ2-3; no clear D. This TCR was recovered from a human donor in good health. Source material: memory (CD45RA-) CD4+ T cells from blood. The CDR3 sequence is CASSLWGTTSTDTQYF. CDR3 DNA sequence: TGTGCCAGCAGCTTATGGGGAACTACTAGCACAGATACGCAGTATTTT.